This T cell receptor beta chain was recorded in a study of PD-L1 blockade in urothelial cancer. Study context: Treatment start was followed by blood analysis at 3 weeks (second dose) and again at 6 weeks. Typically, measured as a median, blood samples had approximately 130,000 T cells.

Synthetic TCR analog templates were spiked into each PCR. The assay was immunoSEQ multiplex PCR, and TCRdb's table has in-frame clones only and misses some. The sample shows more than 60,000 clones, roughly 90% of them seen only once. The V end was cut by 5 bases, the J end by 2 bases, with 12 bases between. CDR3 length: 14 residues. Germline values: CDR1 MNHEY, CDR2 SMNVEV (reference sequence). The time point was: peripheral blood 6 weeks after treatment start. Pretreatment and on-treatment blood mononuclear cell samples were taken, totaling between 1 and 8 time points per patient. In this sample, this clone turned up once.

The sequence was collected from a man in his 60s with urothelial cancer. The sample here was PBMCs, taken around atezolizumab (anti-PD-L1) treatment. This chain connects TRBV27 to TRBJ1-1, with D unclear. CDR3 sequence: CASSPWTGNTEAFF. The CDR3 DNA reads as TGTGCCAGCAGTCCTTGGACGGGAAACACTGAAGCTTTCTTT.